The 26 T cell receptor beta chains in this list originate from one sample, sequenced in a study of metastatic and nonmetastatic thyroid tumors. MiXCR reprocessed the PCR reads for TCRdb. The repertoire has 4,700 or so clones, around 25% of them found once; the top ten carry more than 8.5%. Thyroid surgery took place with no prior treatment in any patient. Sequenced material: tumor tissue. These receptors were collected from a male donor with papillary thyroid cancer or a benign thyroid nodule (not recorded which). Some clones in this sample may be carry-over from other donors' samples.

This clone was picked up a small number of times. No conserved phenylalanine or tryptophan ends this CDR3, so it is likely a read error. The V call is TRBV6-1, the J call TRBJ2-3; 7 bases are a match to TRBD2. The V gene's germline CDR1 is MNHNS and CDR2 SASEGT. This CDR3 comprises 15 residues. V shed 0 bases, J shed 7 bases, and the junction held 7 bases outside the gene matches. The CDR3 loop is CASSEAGGSVYTQYS. CDR3 DNA sequence: TGTGCCAGCAGTGAAGCGGGCGGGAGTGTTTATACGCAGTATTCT.

Judged by abundance, this clone is medium-sized. The V and J genes are TRBV29-1 and TRBJ2-2, with D perhaps matching TRBD2 (5 bases). In germline, CDR1 is SQVTM, CDR2 ANQGSEA. V was pared by 4 bases and J by 7 bases, with 13 bases between. This CDR3 region has 13 residues. The CDR3 coding sequence is TGCAGCGTTGCACGAGGGCGGGTCGGGGAGCTGTTTTTT. Translating it yields CSVARGRVGELFF.

This clone was observed a handful of times. The J gene is TRBJ2-1, the V gene TRBV6-2 or TRBV6-3, with a possible D match to TRBD2 (6 bases). The CDR3 is 16 amino acids. CDR1 is MNHEY, CDR2 SVGEGT, per germline. V lost 5 bases and J 0 bases, leaving 14 bases between the germline ends. The CDR3 region is CASSPTSPDSYNEQFF. CDR3 sequence (DNA): TGTGCCAGCAGTCCAACTAGCCCGGACTCCTACAATGAGCAGTTCTTC.

Within the sample, this clone is medium-sized (0.01 to 0.1%). V usage is TRBV9 and J usage is TRBJ2-3, with unresolved D. There are 13 residues in the CDR3. Per germline, CDR1 SGDLS and CDR2 YYNGEE. V was trimmed by 0 bases and J by 2 bases, leaving 4 bases between them. The CDR3 nucleotides are TGTGCCAGCAGCGTAGGCGTCACAGATACGCAGTATTTT. Translation gives CASSVGVTDTQYF.

V and J are TRBV6-1 and TRBJ2-2, with no clear D. V lost 7 bases to trimming and J lost 5 bases, with 11 bases between them. Per the germline V gene, CDR1 is MNHNS and CDR2 is SASEGT. The CDR3 runs to 13 residues. CDR3: CASNSWGTGELFF. CDR3 nucleotides: TGTGCCAGCAACTCTTGGGGTACCGGGGAGCTGTTTTTT.

The chain employs TRBV6-1 and TRBJ2-1; the match to TRBD2 covers 7 bases. V dropped 2 bases and J dropped 0; count of bases not matched to a gene: 4. The length of the CDR3 is 16 residues. CDR1 MNHNS and CDR2 SASEGT come from the germline V gene. The CDR3 sequence: CASSESPSGSYNEQFF. The CDR3 DNA reads as TGTGCCAGCAGTGAATCCCCTAGCGGCTCCTACAATGAGCAGTTCTTC.

Note on this clone: This may be a read error, as it is one base from a much larger clone. The genes are TRBV7-2 and TRBJ2-7; D call uncertain. Looked up from germline, CDR1 is SGHTA and CDR2 is FQGNSA. The CDR3 spans 13 residues. CDR3 nucleotide sequence: TGTGCCGGCAGCTCGCGAGGTCCCTACGAGCAGTACTTC. The encoded protein is CAGSSRGPYEQYF.

This clone was detected only a few times. V usage is TRBV15 and J usage is TRBJ1-2, with a weak D call TRBD1 (5 bases). The CDR3 extends over 17 amino acids. Per germline, CDR1 LNHNV and CDR2 YYDKDF (reference sequence). The V and J ends lost 0 bases and 6 bases respectively, with 20 bases between them. CDR3 amino acids: CATSRDSHDGAGNGYTF. Here the CDR3 DNA reads TGTGCCACCAGCAGAGATTCTCATGACGGGGCAGGAAATGGCTACACCTTC.

This rearrangement joins TRBV10-3 to TRBJ1-2; D remains unclear. Germline V gene sequence: CDR1 ENHRY, CDR2 SYGVKD. With 6 bases removed from V and 8 bases from J, the gap between germline ends came to 28 bases. This CDR3 has 17 residues. The CDR3 protein is CAISGPSEGTVLGGYTF. The CDR3 nucleotides are TGTGCCATCAGCGGCCCCTCGGAAGGAACAGTCCTCGGAGGCTACACCTTC.

This clone is termed medium-sized (0.01 to 0.1%). This chain connects TRBV20-1 to TRBJ2-7, with 11 bases that match TRBD2. The CDR3 has 13 amino acids. The V gene end was trimmed by 1 base and the J gene end by 6 bases; junction bases not matched to a gene: 2. Germline CDR1 is DFQATT and CDR2 is SNEGSKA (reference sequence). CDR3 DNA: TGCAGTGCTAGAGTTAGCGGGAGGGGCGAGCAGTACTTC. Protein sequence: CSARVSGRGEQYF.

This clone has just a few counts. This rearrangement joins TRBV12-3 or TRBV12-4 to TRBJ2-1; 10 bases match TRBD2. V was clipped by 6 bases and J by 8 bases; unmatched bases: 10. CDR3 length: 15 residues. Here the CDR3 reads CASRESSGSGYEQFF. The CDR3 bases are TGTGCCAGCAGGGAATCTAGCGGGAGTGGTTATGAGCAGTTCTTC.

The chain recombines TRBV15 with TRBJ2-7; D remains unclear. The V end lost 0 bases, the J end lost 3 bases, and 6 bases lay between the germline ends. Looked up from germline, CDR1 is LNHNV and CDR2 is YYDKDF (reference sequence). This CDR3 contains 13 residues. The CDR3 spells CATSREQFYEQYF. The CDR3 nucleotides read TGTGCCACCAGCAGAGAACAGTTCTACGAGCAGTACTTC.

The rearrangement joins TRBV6-1 to TRBJ1-2, with 7 bases matching TRBD1. V was pared by 5 bases and J by 4 bases, with 4 bases of the junction left unmatched. The CDR3 covers 13 residues. The germline V gene has CDR1 MNHNS and CDR2 SASEGT. The CDR3 sequence is CASSSTGIYGYTF. The CDR3 DNA sequence: TGTGCCAGCAGTTCGACAGGGATCTATGGCTACACCTTC.

Comments on this clone: It may be a read error: a sequence one base away is much more abundant. V is TRBV4-1 and J is TRBJ1-5; D not certain. The V end lost 0 bases, the J end lost 0 bases, and 9 bases lay between the germline ends. CDR3 length equals 16 residues. Looked up from germline, CDR1 is MGHRA and CDR2 is YSYEKL. The DNA for the CDR3 is TGCGCCAGCAGCCAAGAACAGCACGATAGCAATCAGCCCCAGCATTTT. Translated: CASSQEQHDSNQPQHF.

This clone was counted at least ten times. The chain carries TRBV29-1 and TRBJ2-1, with D hard to call. In germline, CDR1 is SQVTM, CDR2 ANQGSEA. The CDR3 has 9 amino acids. The ends were cut back, 4 bases at V and 10 bases at J, with 5 bases in the middle. The CDR3 protein is CSVGGEQFF. In DNA, the CDR3 is TGCAGCGTTGGCGGAGAGCAGTTCTTC.

By share, this clone counts as medium-sized (0.01 to 0.1%). This chain joins TRBV5-1 and TRBJ2-6; the match to TRBD1 covers 9 bases. This CDR3 comprises 17 residues. Germline V gene lookup returns CDR1 SGHRS and CDR2 YFSETQ. The J segment lost 0 bases and the V segment lost 5 bases, leaving 6 bases of the junction unmatched. The CDR3 DNA follows: TGCGCCAGCAGGCCCGGGACAGGGAACTCTGGGGCCAACGTCCTGACTTTC. Its translation is CASRPGTGNSGANVLTF.

This clone was seen many times. The chain recombines TRBV4-1 with TRBJ1-2; possibly TRBD1 for D (5 bases). CDR3 length: 16 residues. Germline CDR1 is MGHRA and CDR2 is YSYEKL. The V end lost 0 bases, the J end lost 2 bases, and 13 bases lay between the germline ends. This CDR3 is CASSQEFVGGNYGYTF. DNA of the CDR3: TGCGCCAGCAGCCAAGAATTTGTCGGGGGAAACTATGGCTACACCTTC.

The chain is built from TRBV2 and TRBJ2-7; D remains ambiguous. In germline, CDR1 is SNHLY, CDR2 FYNNEI. Between the trimmed V and J ends, which lost 5 bases and 3 bases, there was a span of 5 bases. The CDR3 runs 11 residues. Written as DNA, the CDR3 is TGTGCCAGCAGTCCTAACTACGAGCAGTACTTC. Amino acid sequence: CASSPNYEQYF.

There are many counts of this clone. A much larger clone differs by one base, so this may be a read error. This sample also contains other DNA sequences that code for the same CDR3. V gene TRBV10-1 combines with J gene TRBJ2-5; D is perhaps TRBD2 (7 bases). There are 15 residues in the CDR3. CDR1 and CDR2 (germline): WNHNN, SYGVQD (reference sequence). V was pared by 3 bases and J by 4 bases, with 15 bases between. The CDR3 DNA is TGCGCCAGCAGTGAAAATTTGGGGGGGCGAGAGACCCAGTACTTC. As protein: CASSENLGGRETQYF.

This chain uses TRBV19 with TRBJ2-7; TRBD2 aligns across 8 bases. Germline V gene data show CDR1 as LNHDA and CDR2 as SQIVND (reference sequence). There are 11 residues in the CDR3. V gave up 5 bases and J gave up 6 bases; unmatched junction bases: 0. The CDR3 nucleotides are TGTGCCAGTAGTGCGGGAGGCGAGCAGTACTTC. Encoded protein: CASSAGGEQYF.

This chain uses TRBV19 with TRBJ1-5; 9 bases are shared with TRBD1. Near its end, the DNA agrees better with TRBJ2-3, so the J call may be wrong. Germline CDR1 and CDR2: LNHDA and SQIVND (reference sequence). This CDR3 is built from 16 residues. CDR3 in DNA: TGTGCCAGCCAGACCGGGACAGGGAAAAGAAATCGGCCCCAGTATTTT. Its translation is CASQTGTGKRNRPQYF.

The J gene is TRBJ2-1, the V gene TRBV7-3; D tentatively reads TRBD1 or TRBD2 (5 bases each). Trimming pared 5 bases from V and 9 bases from J, leaving 20 bases between. CDR1 and CDR2 (germline): SGHTA, FQGTGA. CDR3 length equals 15 residues. CDR3: CASSPGTAGIGEQFF. The CDR3 DNA reads TGTGCCAGCAGCCCCGGGACGGCCGGCATCGGTGAGCAGTTCTTC.

The chain joins TRBV6-1 to TRBJ1-3; possibly TRBD1 for D (6 bases). Germline-derived CDR1 and CDR2 are MNHNS and SASEGT. V shed 3 bases and J shed 3 bases, with 6 bases lying between them. CDR3 length equals 13 residues. This CDR3 is CASSEDSGNTIYF. The CDR3 nucleotides are TGTGCCAGCAGTGAGGACAGTGGAAACACCATATATTTT.

By share, this clone counts as medium-sized. V gene TRBV2 combines with J gene TRBJ1-1; a weak D match, TRBD1 (6 bases). CDR1 and CDR2 (germline): SNHLY, FYNNEI. The V gene lost 7 bases and the J gene lost 4 bases, with 19 bases spanning the gap. The CDR3 covers 15 residues. This chain's CDR3 is CASTSVAARGTEAFF. DNA of the CDR3: TGTGCCAGCACCTCAGTAGCAGCCAGGGGCACTGAAGCTTTCTTT.

This clone was detected many times. The rearrangement uses TRBV5-5 and TRBJ2-3, with TRBD2 matching 7 bases. Germline trimming cut 3 bases from V and 4 bases from J; bases unmatched to any gene: 17. Germline-derived CDR1 and CDR2 are SGHKS and YYEKEE (reference sequence). This CDR3 comprises 18 residues. The CDR3 is CASSSRLGLGGSSDTQYF. The DNA of the CDR3 is TGTGCCAGCAGCTCCAGACTAGGTCTGGGCGGGAGTTCAGATACGCAGTATTTT. Full variable domain (remainder filled in from reference TRBV5-5 and TRBJ2-3): DAGVTQSPTHLIKTRGQQVTLRCSPISGHKSVSWYQQVLGQGPQFIFQYYEKEERGRGNFPDRFSARQFPNYSSELNVNALLLGDSALYLCASSSRLGLGGSSDTQYFGPGTRLTVL.

The chain couples TRBV5-1 to TRBJ1-2; 7 bases fit TRBD1. Germline-derived CDR1 and CDR2 are SGHRS and YFSETQ. V shed 0 bases, J shed 7 bases, and the junction held 6 bases outside the gene matches. CDR3 size: 14 residues. This CDR3 reads CASSLDRGDSGYTF. CDR3 bases: TGCGCCAGCAGCTTGGACAGGGGTGATAGTGGCTACACCTTC.